This T cell receptor beta chain was identified during a study of blood T cells in healthy people across ages. This clonotype was counted a few times. V gave up 6 bases and J gave up 6 bases; unmatched junction bases: 7. In germline, CDR1 is SQVTM, CDR2 ANQGSEA. The CDR3 runs to 13 residues. Together with a sample-barcoded 5' primer, a J-beta primer mix was included in a second PCR lasting about 7 to 12 cycles. TCRdb independently ran MiXCR on the 5' RACE reads; one entry per CDR3 protein. Of under 950,000 distinct CDR3 sequences in the sample, approximately 21% were seen once. The receptor comes from a man aged 65 to 85 in good health. Sequences were obtained from blood. The rearrangement joins TRBV29-1 to TRBJ1-2; 10 bases line up with TRBD1. The CDR3 reads CSVRWTGGNGYTF. The CDR3 DNA follows: TGCAGCGTACGCTGGACAGGGGGAAATGGCTACACCTTC.